The T cell receptor beta chain under discussion was sequenced for a study of blood T cell repertoires in COVID-19 (dated by TCRdb to the early 2020s). Regarding the research as a whole: Samples from collaborators originated in the United States, Italy and Spain and spanned both the acute and convalescent phases of COVID-19. The prospective study material was composed of cDNA or gDNA derived from T cells, B-cell-depleted T cells, or PBMCs. Subjects who had been exposed to COVID-19, were actively infected with it, or had recovered from it provided the deeply sampled blood TCRbeta repertoires that made up the dataset. The repertoires were made available in a free public database intended to serve as a resource for research on the immune response to SARS-CoV-2. The samples were drawn from two sources: the first 160 participants of the ongoing ImmuneRACE study, and over 1,000 subjects contributed by 6 global collaborators. A de-identified subject ID, COVID-19 status, age in years and sex were almost always included in the sample metadata. HLA class I and class II types, where available, came from metadata supplied by the sample provider rather than from assay-based typing.

Note on this clone: Its antigen remains undetermined. Base qualities are not at hand, and no much larger clone is one base apart.

Between the V and J ends, shortened by 3 bases and 4 bases respectively, the junction contains 18 bases. The germline V gene specifies MNHEY as CDR1 and SVGAGI as CDR2. The CDR3 contains 16 residues, cysteine and phenylalanine counted. Only the CDR3 portion is preserved as DNA: 48 bases, with reading frame beginning at the first base. In Seattle, one collaborating source enrolled patients while the infection was active and tracked those patients longitudinally over the course of disease. Each collaborating institution followed its own protocols to collect whole blood in K2EDTA tubes. For TCRbeta analysis, collaborators shipped samples as frozen whole blood, isolated PBMCs, or DNA extracted from either of those sample types. Results the study describes overall, beyond this receptor: Clinical and demographic metadata were provided uncurated, with the amount varying by source and participant.

The immunoSEQ Assay, a bias-controlled multiplex PCR, was used to amplify TCRbeta CDR3 regions from genomic DNA. From the authors' description of their analysis: Nucleated cell counts per sample were estimated from amplification of reference gene primers within the assay. To quantify the absolute abundance of each unique TCRbeta CDR3 rearrangement, sequence reads were collapsed and filtered. For each sample, productive Simpson clonality was calculated as the square root of Simpson's diversity index across productive rearrangements. TCRdb limited this immuneACCESS table to in-frame rearrangements with V and J called. A share of clones is missing; checked studies link under half to unresolved V genes, and the rest is unexplained. Clonal size and the V and J genes are those of that table, whereas D and trimming came from the DNA. Present in this sample are over 90,000 clones, 80% to 95% of which were seen just once. The top ten hold roughly 2.1% of the sample.

The rearrangement combines TRBV6-5 with TRBJ1-1; there is no confident call for the D gene. This receptor was obtained from a woman aged 50 to 65 with COVID-19, enrolled during active disease. The sample consisted of peripheral blood. The CDR3 region: CASSYTPRRAGTEAFF. The nucleotides read TGTGCCAGCAGTTATACTCCGAGGAGGGCCGGCACTGAAGCTTTCTTT.